The present entry profiles one T cell receptor beta chain with its context. From germline, CDR1 is ENHRY and CDR2 SYGVKD. The CDR3 sequence is 13 residues long. Trimming left V 8 bases short and J 2 bases short, with 11 bases between. The data originate from a study of response to subunit inactivated influenza vaccine. TCRdb re-called the RT-PCR reads with MiXCR, one entry per CDR3 protein. The sample contains a few hundred thousand distinct CDR3 sequences, around 11% of which appear only once. The same sample was also used in a study of T cells expressing NK-cell markers. From that report: Libraries used 5'RACE template switching adding universal primer site and UMIs.

The V and J genes are TRBV10-3 and TRBJ2-3; D possibly corresponds to TRBD1 (6 bases). The sequence derives from a man aged 50-60 years who received an inactivated influenza vaccine. Material: PBMCs from blood, obtained on the day of vaccination. The CDR3 DNA reads TGTGCCATCGGGGGACAACACACAGATACGCAGTATTTT. This sequence encodes CAIGGQHTDTQYF.